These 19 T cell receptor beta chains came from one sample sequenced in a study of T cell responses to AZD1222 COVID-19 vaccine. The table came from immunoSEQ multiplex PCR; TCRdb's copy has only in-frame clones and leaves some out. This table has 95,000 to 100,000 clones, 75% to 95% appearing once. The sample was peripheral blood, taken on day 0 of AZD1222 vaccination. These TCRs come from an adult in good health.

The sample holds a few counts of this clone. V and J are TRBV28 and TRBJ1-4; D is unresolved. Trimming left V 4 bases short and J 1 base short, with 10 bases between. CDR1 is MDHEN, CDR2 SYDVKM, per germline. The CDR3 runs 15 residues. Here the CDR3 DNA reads TGTGCCAGCAGTTCGCACATGCTAACTAATGAAAAACTGTTTTTT. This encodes CASSSHMLTNEKLFF.

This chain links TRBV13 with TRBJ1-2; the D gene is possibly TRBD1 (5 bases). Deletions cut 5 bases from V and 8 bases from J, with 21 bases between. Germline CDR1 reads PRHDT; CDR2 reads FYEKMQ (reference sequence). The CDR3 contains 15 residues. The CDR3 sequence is CASSPRGREVQGYTF. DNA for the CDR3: TGTGCCAGCAGCCCTCGGGGCAGGGAGGTTCAAGGCTACACCTTC. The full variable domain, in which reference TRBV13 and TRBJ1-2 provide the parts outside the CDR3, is AAGVIQSPRHLIKEKRETATLKCYPIPRHDTVYWYQQGPGQDPQFLISFYEKMQSDKGSIPDRFSAQQFSDYHSELNMSSLELGDSALYFCASSPRGREVQGYTFGSGTRLTVV.

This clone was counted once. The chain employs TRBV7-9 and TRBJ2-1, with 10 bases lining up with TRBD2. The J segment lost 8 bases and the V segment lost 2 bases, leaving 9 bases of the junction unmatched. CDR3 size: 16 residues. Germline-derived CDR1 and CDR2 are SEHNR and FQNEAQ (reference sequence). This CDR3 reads CASSLRYSGGAYEQFF. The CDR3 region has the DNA TGTGCCAGCAGCTTAAGGTACAGCGGGGGGGCCTATGAGCAGTTCTTC. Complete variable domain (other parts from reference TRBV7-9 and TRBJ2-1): DTGVSQNPRHKITKRGQNVTFRCDPISEHNRLYWYRQTLGQGPEFLTYFQNEAQLEKSRLLSDRFSAERPKGSFSTLEIQRTEQGDSAMYLCASSLRYSGGAYEQFFGPGTRLTVL.

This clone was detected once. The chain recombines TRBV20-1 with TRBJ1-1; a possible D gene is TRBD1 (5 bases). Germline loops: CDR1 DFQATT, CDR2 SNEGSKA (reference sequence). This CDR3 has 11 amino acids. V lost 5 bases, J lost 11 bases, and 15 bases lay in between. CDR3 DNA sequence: TGCAGTGCTCCCTTGGGGCCAGGGGCTTTCTTT. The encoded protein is CSAPLGPGAFF.

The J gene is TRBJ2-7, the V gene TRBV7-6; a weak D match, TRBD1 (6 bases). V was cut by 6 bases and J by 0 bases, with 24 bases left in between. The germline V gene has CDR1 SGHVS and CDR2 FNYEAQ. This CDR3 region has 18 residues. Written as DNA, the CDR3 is TGTGCCAGCAGTTCCCGGGTACCAGGGGACGGTATCTCCTACGAGCAGTACTTC. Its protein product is CASSSRVPGDGISYEQYF.

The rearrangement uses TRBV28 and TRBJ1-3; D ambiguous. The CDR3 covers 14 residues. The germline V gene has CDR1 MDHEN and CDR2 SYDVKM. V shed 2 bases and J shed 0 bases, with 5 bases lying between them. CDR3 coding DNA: TGTGCCAGCAGTTTAAGGGTCTCTGGAAACACCATATATTTT. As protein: CASSLRVSGNTIYF.

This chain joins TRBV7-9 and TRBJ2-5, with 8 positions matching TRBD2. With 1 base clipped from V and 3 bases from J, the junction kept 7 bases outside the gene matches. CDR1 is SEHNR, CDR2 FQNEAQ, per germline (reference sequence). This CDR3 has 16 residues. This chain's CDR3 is CASSLGPLAEKETQYF. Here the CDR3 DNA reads TGTGCCAGCAGCTTAGGCCCACTAGCGGAAAAAGAGACCCAGTACTTC.

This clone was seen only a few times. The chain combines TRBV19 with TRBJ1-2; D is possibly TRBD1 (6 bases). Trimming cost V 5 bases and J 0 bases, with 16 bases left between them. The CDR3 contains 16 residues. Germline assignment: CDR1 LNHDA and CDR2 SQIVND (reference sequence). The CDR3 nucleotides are TGTGCCAGTAGTGGAGGACAGATATCTACTAACTATGGCTACACCTTC. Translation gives CASSGGQISTNYGYTF.

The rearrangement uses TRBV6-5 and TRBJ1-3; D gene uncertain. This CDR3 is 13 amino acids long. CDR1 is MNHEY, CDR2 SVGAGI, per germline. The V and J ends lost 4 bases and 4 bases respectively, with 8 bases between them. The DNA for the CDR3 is TGTGCCAGCAGTTCCTTGGGGGGAAACACCATATATTTT. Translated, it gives CASSSLGGNTIYF.

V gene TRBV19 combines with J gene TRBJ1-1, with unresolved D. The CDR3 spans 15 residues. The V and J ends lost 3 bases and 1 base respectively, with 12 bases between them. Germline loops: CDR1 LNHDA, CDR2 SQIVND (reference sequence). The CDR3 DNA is TGTGCCAGTAGTATTAGCGGGGAGAGGAACACTGAAGCTTTCTTT. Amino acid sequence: CASSISGERNTEAFF.

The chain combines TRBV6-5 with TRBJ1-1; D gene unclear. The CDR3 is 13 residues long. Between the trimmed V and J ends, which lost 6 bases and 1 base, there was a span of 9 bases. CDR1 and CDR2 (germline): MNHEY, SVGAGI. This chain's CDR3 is CASRPPGNTEAFF. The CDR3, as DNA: TGTGCCAGCAGACCCCCCGGGAACACTGAAGCTTTCTTT.

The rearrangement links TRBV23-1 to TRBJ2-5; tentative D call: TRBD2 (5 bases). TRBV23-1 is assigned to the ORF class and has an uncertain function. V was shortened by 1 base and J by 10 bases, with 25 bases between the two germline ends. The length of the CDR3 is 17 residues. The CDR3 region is CASSQLVEGSSPSGQYF. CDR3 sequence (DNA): TGCGCCAGCAGTCAATTGGTTGAGGGTTCGAGCCCCTCGGGCCAGTACTTC.

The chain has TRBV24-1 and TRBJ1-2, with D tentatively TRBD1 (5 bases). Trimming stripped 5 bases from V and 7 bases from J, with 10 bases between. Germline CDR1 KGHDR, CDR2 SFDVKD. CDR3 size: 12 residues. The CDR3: CATSAERGGYTF. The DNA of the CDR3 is TGTGCCACCAGTGCAGAGAGGGGTGGCTACACCTTC.

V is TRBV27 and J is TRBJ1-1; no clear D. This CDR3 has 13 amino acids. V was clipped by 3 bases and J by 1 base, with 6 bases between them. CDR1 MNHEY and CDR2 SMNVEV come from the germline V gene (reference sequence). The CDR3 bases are TGTGCCAGCAGTTTGGGAAGGAACACTGAAGCTTTCTTT. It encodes CASSLGRNTEAFF.

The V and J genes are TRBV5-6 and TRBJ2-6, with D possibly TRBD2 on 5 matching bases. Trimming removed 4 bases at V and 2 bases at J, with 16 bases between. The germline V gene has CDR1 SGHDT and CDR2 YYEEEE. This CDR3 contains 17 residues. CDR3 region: CASSPAGRGTGANVLTF. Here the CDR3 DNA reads TGTGCCAGCAGCCCTGCCGGCCGGGGAACTGGGGCCAACGTCCTGACTTTC.

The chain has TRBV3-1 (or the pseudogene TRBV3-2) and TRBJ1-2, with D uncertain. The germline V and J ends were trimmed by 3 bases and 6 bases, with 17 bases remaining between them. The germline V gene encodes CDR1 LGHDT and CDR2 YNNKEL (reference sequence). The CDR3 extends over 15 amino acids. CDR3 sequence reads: CASSHGPGGWDGYTF. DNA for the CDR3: TGTGCCAGCAGCCACGGACCGGGAGGGTGGGATGGCTACACCTTC.

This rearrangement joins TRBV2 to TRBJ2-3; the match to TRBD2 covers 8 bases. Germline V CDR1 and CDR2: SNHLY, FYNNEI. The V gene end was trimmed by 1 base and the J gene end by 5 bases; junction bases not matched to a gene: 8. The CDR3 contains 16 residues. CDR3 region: CASSEDSGGPGDTQYF. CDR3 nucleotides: TGTGCCAGCAGTGAAGATTCGGGGGGGCCCGGAGATACGCAGTATTTT. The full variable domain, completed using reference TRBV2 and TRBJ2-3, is EPEVTQTPSHQVTQMGQEVILRCVPISNHLYFYWYRQILGQKVEFLVSFYNNEISEKSEIFDDQFSVERPDGSNFTLKIRSTKLEDSAMYFCASSEDSGGPGDTQYFGPGTRLTVL.

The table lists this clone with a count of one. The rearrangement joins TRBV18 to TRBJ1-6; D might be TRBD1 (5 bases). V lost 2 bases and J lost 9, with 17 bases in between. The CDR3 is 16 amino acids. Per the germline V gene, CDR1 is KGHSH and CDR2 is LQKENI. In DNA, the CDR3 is TGTGCCAGCTCACCATCCATGGGACGGGTACGTTCACCCCTCCACTTT. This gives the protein CASSPSMGRVRSPLHF.

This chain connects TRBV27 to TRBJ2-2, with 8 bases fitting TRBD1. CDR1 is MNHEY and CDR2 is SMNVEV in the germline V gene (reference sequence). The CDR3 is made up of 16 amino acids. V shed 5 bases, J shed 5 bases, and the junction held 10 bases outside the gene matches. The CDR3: CASSRNGGQGTGELFF. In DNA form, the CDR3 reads TGTGCCAGCAGTCGGAACGGCGGACAGGGTACCGGGGAGCTGTTTTTT.